A single T cell receptor beta chain is shown here with its context. The template was genomic DNA from peripheral blood, not RNA. The data originate from a study of T cell repertoires in aging, cancer and after chemotherapy. TRB rearrangements spanning V, D and J were amplified using mixed TRB-A/B primers. TCRdb itself ran the multiplex PCR reads through MiXCR, one entry per CDR3 protein. The sample contains about 3,500 distinct CDR3 sequences, about 35% of which appear only once. Sequencing was done on a sample of blood. The sequence derives from a human donor in good health.

CDR3: CASSPRTGLGTGELFF. DNA for the CDR3: TGTGCCAGCAGCCCCCGGACAGGGTTGGGTACCGGGGAGCTGTTTTTT. This chain joins TRBV7-6 and TRBJ2-2; 8 nucleotides agree with TRBD1. Germline V gives CDR1 SGHVS, CDR2 FNYEAQ. V was clipped by 5 bases and J by 5 bases; unmatched bases: 10. This CDR3 is 16 amino acids long.